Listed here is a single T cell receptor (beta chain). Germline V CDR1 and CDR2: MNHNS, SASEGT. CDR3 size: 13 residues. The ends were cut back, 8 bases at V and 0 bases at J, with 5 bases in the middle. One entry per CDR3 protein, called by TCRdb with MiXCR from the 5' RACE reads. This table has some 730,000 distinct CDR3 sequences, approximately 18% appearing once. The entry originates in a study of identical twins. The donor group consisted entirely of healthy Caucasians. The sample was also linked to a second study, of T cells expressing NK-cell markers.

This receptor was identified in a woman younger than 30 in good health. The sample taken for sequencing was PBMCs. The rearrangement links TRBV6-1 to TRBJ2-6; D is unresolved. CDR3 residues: CASESSGANVLTF. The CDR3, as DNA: TGTGCCAGCGAAAGCTCTGGGGCCAACGTCCTGACTTTC.